This passage covers 25 T cell receptor beta chains from one sample sequenced in a study of blood T cell repertoires in COVID-19. The protocol was immunoSEQ multiplex PCR, while the TCRdb copy is restricted to in-frame clones and leaves out a portion. The sample lists almost 400,000 clones, roughly 86% occurring once. Sequenced input: PBMCs or T cells enriched from blood (not recorded which). Source of these receptors: a woman aged 25 to 39 who had recovered from COVID-19.

The gene calls are TRBV10-2 and TRBJ2-7; weak D call: TRBD2 (5 bases). Germline CDR1 WSHSY, CDR2 SAAADI. CDR3 size: 13 residues. The ends were cut back, 7 bases at V and 7 bases at J, with 17 bases in the middle. In nucleotides, the CDR3 is TGCGCCAGCATGCTGACCCACCCGGGAGAGCAGTACTTC. Translation gives CASMLTHPGEQYF.

The chain has TRBV10-3 and TRBJ2-3; 7 bases match TRBD1. Per the germline V gene, CDR1 is ENHRY and CDR2 is SYGVKD. V trimming: 4 bases; J trimming: 4 bases; junction bases outside the gene matches: 11. The CDR3 is made up of 16 amino acids. The CDR3 DNA reads as TGTGCCATCAGTGCAACCGGGAACAGGGGACCAGATACGCAGTATTTT. It codes for CAISATGNRGPDTQYF.

V and J are TRBV5-4 and TRBJ2-7; the match to TRBD2 covers 8 bases. This CDR3 region has 16 residues. Germline values: CDR1 SGHNT, CDR2 YYREEE (reference sequence). With 4 bases clipped from V and 3 bases from J, the junction kept 12 bases outside the gene matches. The DNA of the CDR3 is TGTGCCAGCAGCAGCTCAGCGGGACTAGTAGTCTACGAGCAGTACTTC. Amino acid sequence: CASSSSAGLVVYEQYF.

The J gene is TRBJ2-1, the V gene TRBV21-1; TRBD1 was called by the table and not checked on the DNA. TRBV21-1 is shown as a pseudogene. The CDR3 extends over 15 amino acids. CDR3 coding DNA: TGTGCCAGCAGCAAACCAAGGGGCGTACGCAATGAGCAGTTCTTC. Amino acids: CASSKPRGVRNEQFF.

The chain uses TRBV24-1 and TRBJ2-3; 7 positions match TRBD2. Germline lookup yields CDR1 KGHDR and CDR2 SFDVKD. J gave up 8 bases and V 5 bases, and 9 bases lay outside the gene matches. This CDR3 is 14 amino acids long. Here the CDR3 reads CATSVSSGGGTQYF. CDR3 bases: TGTGCCACCAGTGTTTCTAGCGGTGGGGGTACGCAGTATTTT.

This chain uses TRBV5-1 with TRBJ2-7, with TRBD1 matching 10 bases. Per the germline V gene, CDR1 is SGHRS and CDR2 is YFSETQ. V was clipped by 3 bases and J by 7 bases; unmatched bases: 10. The CDR3 spans 15 residues. The CDR3, as DNA: TGCGCCAGCAGCTCCCCGGGACAGGGGCTTCAAGAGCAGTACTTC. Its protein product is CASSSPGQGLQEQYF.

This chain uses TRBV7-3 with TRBJ2-3, with D maybe TRBD1 (6 bases). CDR1 and CDR2 from the germline V gene are SGHTA and FQGTGA. The CDR3 extends over 16 amino acids. Trimming stripped 5 bases from V and 5 bases from J, with 20 bases between. CDR3 sequence reads: CASSPHVGRGRDTQYF. The CDR3 DNA sequence: TGTGCCAGCAGCCCCCATGTGGGCAGGGGAAGAGATACGCAGTATTTT.

The rearrangement joins TRBV7-9 to TRBJ2-7, with TRBD1 matching 9 bases. Trimming took 1 base from V and 7 from J; bases not matched to a gene: 8. Germline V gene sequence: CDR1 SEHNR, CDR2 FQNEAQ (reference sequence). The CDR3 is 15 residues long. The CDR3 DNA is TGTGCCAGCAGCTTAGGGGGGACAGGGCCAACAGAGCAGTACTTC. Translating gives CASSLGGTGPTEQYF.

The sample holds a few counts of this clone. The chain carries TRBV6-5 and TRBJ2-2; 9 positions agree with TRBD2. Looked up from germline, CDR1 is MNHEY and CDR2 is SVGAGI. The CDR3 runs to 14 residues. The trim removed 6 bases at V and 5 bases at J, leaving 4 bases unmatched. CDR3 coding DNA: TGTGCCAGCAGCATCAGCGGGAGGACCGGGGAGCTGTTTTTT. Translation gives CASSISGRTGELFF.

The CDR3 is CASNGQFQETQYF. The DNA of the CDR3 is TGTGCCAGCAACGGACAGTTCCAAGAGACCCAGTACTTC. The chain uses TRBV2 and TRBJ2-5; a weak D match, TRBD1 (6 bases). The CDR3 extends over 13 amino acids. Per germline, CDR1 SNHLY and CDR2 FYNNEI. V gave up 7 bases and J gave up 1 base, with 10 bases separating them.

This chain joins TRBV13 and TRBJ1-4, with 7 bases that match TRBD1. CDR3 length: 15 amino acids. The germline V gene encodes CDR1 PRHDT and CDR2 FYEKMQ (reference sequence). Unmatched junction bases numbered 5, after V lost 5 bases and J lost 2 bases. The CDR3 spells CASSPPGGTNEKLFF. For the CDR3, the DNA is TGTGCCAGCAGCCCGCCAGGGGGGACTAATGAAAAACTGTTTTTT.

DNA for the CDR3: TGTGCCAGCAGCTTTCACCAGACGAGGACCTACGAGCAGTACTTC. Translated, it gives CASSFHQTRTYEQYF. The chain employs TRBV11-1 and TRBJ2-7; D unclear. Trimming shortened V by 3 bases and J by 2 bases, and 14 bases separated the two germline ends. Germline V CDR1 and CDR2: SGHAT, FQDESV (reference sequence). The CDR3 is 15 residues long.

The rearrangement uses TRBV5-1 and TRBJ2-1; 8 bases line up with TRBD1. The length of the CDR3 is 14 residues. CDR1 is SGHRS, CDR2 YFSETQ, per germline. The junction had 6 bases not matched to a gene; V was cut back by 2 bases and J by 8 bases. The CDR3 region is CASSLGQGVDEQFF. The CDR3 region has the DNA TGCGCCAGCAGCTTAGGACAGGGTGTAGATGAGCAGTTCTTC.

The V call is TRBV30, the J call TRBJ1-1, with D possibly being TRBD1 (5 bases). CDR3 size: 12 residues. Between the trimmed V and J ends, which lost 2 bases and 6 bases, there was a span of 10 bases. CDR1 and CDR2 (germline): GTSNPN, SVGIG (reference sequence). The CDR3 DNA sequence: TGTGCCTGGAGTTTCAGGGTGGCTGAAGCTTTCTTT. This codes for CAWSFRVAEAFF.

The rearrangement uses TRBV5-1 and TRBJ2-1; 11 nucleotides align to TRBD1. V gave up 2 bases and J gave up 7 bases; unmatched junction bases: 5. This CDR3 comprises 15 residues. Germline lookup yields CDR1 SGHRS and CDR2 YFSETQ. The DNA of the CDR3 is TGCGCCAGCAGCTTCGGACAGGGGGCGCGGAATGAGCAGTTCTTC. As protein: CASSFGQGARNEQFF.

V gene TRBV12-5 combines with J gene TRBJ2-1, with 7 bases lining up with TRBD1. Losses at the gene ends were 4 bases for V and 12 bases for J; bases not matched to a gene: 9. There are 13 residues in the CDR3. The germline gives CDR1 LGHNT, CDR2 FRNRAP. DNA of the CDR3: TGTGCTAGTGGTTCCGCCGTTCGGGACAGGCAGTTCTTC. This encodes CASGSAVRDRQFF.

V usage is TRBV5-1 and J usage is TRBJ2-5; D may be TRBD1 (6 bases). The germline CDR1 and CDR2 sequences are SGHRS and YFSETQ. Trimming stripped 4 bases from V and 2 bases from J, with 9 bases between. The CDR3 covers 13 residues. CDR3: CASSNGQQETQYF. CDR3 nucleotide sequence: TGCGCCAGCAGCAACGGACAGCAAGAGACCCAGTACTTC.

This clone was seen just once. The chain is built from TRBV4-2 and TRBJ1-2; perhaps TRBD1 as D (6 bases). This CDR3 is 14 amino acids long. Trimming removed 1 base from V and 11 bases from J, with 17 bases in between. Germline V CDR1 and CDR2: LGHNA, YNFKEQ. The CDR3: CASSQVGDTYWYTF. In DNA, the CDR3 is TGTGCCAGCAGCCAAGTCGGGGACACTTATTGGTACACCTTC.

This clone was seen a single time. The chain recombines TRBV7-3 with TRBJ1-1, with 7 positions matching TRBD1. The CDR3 has 19 residues. Germline V lookup: CDR1 SGHTA, CDR2 FQGTGA. Unmatched junction bases numbered 19, after V lost 1 base and J lost 5 bases. The CDR3 nucleotides are TGTGCCAGCAGCTTAATTTCCTCGGGGACAGATCTTAGGTTTACTGAAGCTTTCTTT. This gives the protein CASSLISSGTDLRFTEAFF.

The J gene is TRBJ2-1, the V gene TRBV6-5, with 11 positions matching TRBD2. The trim removed 9 bases at V and 6 bases at J, leaving 7 bases unmatched. Germline V gene data show CDR1 as MNHEY and CDR2 as SVGAGI. The CDR3 runs 14 residues. The CDR3 nucleotides are TGTGCCAGTAGGGGACTAGCGGAAACCAATGAGCAGTTCTTC. This translates into CASRGLAETNEQFF.

This rearrangement joins TRBV5-1 to TRBJ1-2; 8 bases line up with TRBD1. The CDR3 totals 15 residues. V lost 5 bases, J lost 8 bases, and 14 bases stayed unmatched. CDR1 and CDR2 from the germline V gene are SGHRS and YFSETQ. In nucleotides, the CDR3 is TGCGCCAGCAGGCCGAGAGGTGACAGGGGTCGAGGCTACACCTTC. Translating gives CASRPRGDRGRGYTF. The whole variable domain, filled in from reference TRBV5-1 and TRBJ1-2, reads KAGVTQTPRYLIKTRGQQVTLSCSPISGHRSVSWYQQTPGQGLQFLFEYFSETQRNKGNFPGRFSGRQFSNSRSEMNVSTLELGDSALYLCASRPRGDRGRGYTFGSGTRLTVV.

The CDR3 region is CASSQANSGGENNEQFF. As DNA, the CDR3 is TGTGCCAGCAGCCAAGCAAATAGCGGGGGGGAGAACAATGAGCAGTTCTTC. This chain uses TRBV3-1 (or the pseudogene TRBV3-2) with TRBJ2-1, with 11 bases that match TRBD2. The CDR3 extends over 17 amino acids. CDR1 and CDR2 from the germline V gene are LGHDT and YNNKEL (reference sequence). Losses at the gene ends were 1 base for V and 5 bases for J; bases not matched to a gene: 7.

The rearrangement uses TRBV5-1 and TRBJ2-3; D remains ambiguous. Germline CDR1 reads SGHRS; CDR2 reads YFSETQ. There are 14 residues in the CDR3. The V and J ends lost 3 bases and 3 bases respectively, with 11 bases between them. CDR3 amino acids: CASSSLVRTDTQYF. The CDR3 bases are TGCGCCAGCAGCTCTCTGGTGAGAACAGATACGCAGTATTTT.

The rearrangement uses TRBV30 and TRBJ1-3, with 10 nucleotides matching TRBD1. Trimming removed 3 bases from V and 0 bases from J; junction bases left unmatched: 2. Germline V gene data show CDR1 as GTSNPN and CDR2 as SVGIG (reference sequence). This CDR3 has 15 residues. The CDR3 nucleotides are TGTGCCTGGAGGGACAGGGGGGTCTCTGGAAACACCATATATTTT. Translating gives CAWRDRGVSGNTIYF.

The V and J genes are TRBV5-4 and TRBJ2-5; D perhaps matches TRBD2 (5 bases). Trimming shortened V by 0 bases and J by 0 bases, and 15 bases separated the two germline ends. The CDR3 spans 17 residues. Germline lookup yields CDR1 SGHNT and CDR2 YYREEE (reference sequence). The CDR3 reads CASSLALERMYQETQYF. For the CDR3, the DNA is TGTGCCAGCAGCTTGGCTCTGGAGCGGATGTACCAAGAGACCCAGTACTTC.